This TCR beta chain was sequenced during a study of T cell responses to AZD1222 COVID-19 vaccine. Study information: The analysis combined second doses at about 4 or about 12 weeks.

Per germline, CDR1 LGHDT and CDR2 YNNKEL (reference sequence). The CDR3 is made up of 14 amino acids. V lost 4 bases and J lost 3; bases outside the gene matches: 3. The repertoire was sequenced with immunoSEQ multiplex PCR; TCRdb's copy has only in-frame clones and lacks some. The sample holds approximately 130,000 clones; about 94% are singletons and the top ten take approximately 0.85%. The V call is TRBV3-1 (or the pseudogene TRBV3-2), the J call TRBJ2-7, with 10 bases matching TRBD1. The sequencing here drew on peripheral blood, taken on day 0 of AZD1222 vaccination. The sequence derives from an adult in good health. The CDR3 DNA sequence: TGTGCCAGCAGCCCTCGGGACAGGGGCTACGAGCAGTACTTC. Protein sequence: CASSPRDRGYEQYF.